The source of this T cell receptor (beta chain) is a study of CD8+ T cells in alopecia areata. V lost 6 bases, J lost 2 bases, and 11 bases lay in between. The V gene's germline CDR1 is SQVTM and CDR2 ANQGSEA. CDR3 length: 14 residues. After isolation, RNA underwent reverse transcription to generate cDNA as the sequencing template. The data were produced by immunoSEQ multiplex PCR, yet TCRdb's version contains in-frame clones alone and is incomplete. Counted here are around 140,000 clones, about 49% occurring once; the ten biggest clones make up approximately 19%. General study results and limits: Mice showed clearer TCR sharing than patients did, a gap that was possibly HLA-related.

With respect to this clone: What it recognizes is unknown.

The chain employs TRBV29-1 and TRBJ2-6, with D possibly being TRBD1 (5 bases). This TCR came from a human donor with alopecia areata. This material consisted of CD8+ T cells sorted from blood, taken at week 0. CDR3 sequence reads: CSVLTGPGANVLTF. The CDR3 DNA reads as TGCAGCGTCCTTACAGGTCCTGGGGCCAACGTCCTGACTTTC.